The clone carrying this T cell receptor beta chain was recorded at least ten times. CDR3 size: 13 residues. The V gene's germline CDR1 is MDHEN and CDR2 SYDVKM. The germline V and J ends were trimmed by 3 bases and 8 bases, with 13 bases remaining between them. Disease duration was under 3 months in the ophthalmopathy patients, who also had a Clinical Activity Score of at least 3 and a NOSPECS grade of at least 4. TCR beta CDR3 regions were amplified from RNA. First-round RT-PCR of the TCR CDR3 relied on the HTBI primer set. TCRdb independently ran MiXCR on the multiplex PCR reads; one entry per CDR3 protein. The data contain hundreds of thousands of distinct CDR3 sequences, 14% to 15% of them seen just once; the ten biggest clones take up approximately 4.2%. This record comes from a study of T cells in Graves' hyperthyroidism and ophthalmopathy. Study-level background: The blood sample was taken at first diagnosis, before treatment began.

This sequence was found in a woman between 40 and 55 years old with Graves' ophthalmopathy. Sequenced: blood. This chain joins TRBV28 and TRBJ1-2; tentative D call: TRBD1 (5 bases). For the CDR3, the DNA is TGTGCCAGCAGTTTGGCACGACAGTCCGGCTACACCTTC. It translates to CASSLARQSGYTF.